This TCR beta chain was sequenced in a study of blood T cell repertoires in COVID-19. Study details: COVID-19 samples collected from the United States, Italy and Spain covered acute and convalescent phases.

All enrollees were roughly 18 to 100 years old and from about 24 US areas. Participants' own reports of clinical history determined their cohort assignment. In the study's own analysis: Amplification of reference gene primers provided the estimated nucleated cell counts. Using immunoSEQ multiplex PCR, the repertoire was profiled, and TCRdb retains in-frame clones only, with some absent. V and J calls and clone size are those listed in that table; D and trimming were worked out from the DNA. The sample yields approximately 350,000 clones, roughly 87% seen once. The CDR3 extends over 15 amino acids. Losses at the gene ends were 4 bases for V and 5 bases for J; bases not matched to a gene: 6. From germline, CDR1 is SGHNT and CDR2 YYREEE (reference sequence).

The sequencing input was PBMCs or T cells enriched from blood (not recorded which). The chain combines TRBV5-4 with TRBJ1-6; 7 nucleotides line up with TRBD1. The sequence was collected from a woman aged 30 to 39 who had recovered from COVID-19. CDR3 loop: CASSRRQGHNSPLHF. The CDR3 DNA sequence: TGTGCCAGCAGCAGAAGACAGGGCCATAATTCACCCCTCCACTTT.